These T cell receptor beta chains were read from a single sample in a study of response to subunit inactivated influenza vaccine. Each CDR3 protein gets one entry after TCRdb re-called the RT-PCR reads with MiXCR. The repertoire holds 530,000 or so distinct CDR3 sequences, 25% seen once, with 1.9% in the top ten. Sequences were derived from CD4+ T cells sorted from PBMCs, sampled roughly 5 days after vaccination. These receptors all stem from a man aged 50 to 59 who received an inactivated influenza vaccine. Each CDR3 is given with its conserved first and last residue. The order of the fields is V gene, J gene, clone size, D gene, CDR3 DNA, CDR3 protein. D genes are given only for firm matches. Clone size is not always given. Where it is, it says once, few, many or a class for expanded clones.

v_gene: TRBV24-1
j_gene: TRBJ2-2
abundance: .
d_gene: TRBD1
CDR3nt: TGTGCCACCAGTGAGTCGGGACAGGGTAACACCGGGGAGCTGTTTTTT
CDR3aa: CATSESGQGNTGELFF

v_gene: TRBV7-2
j_gene: TRBJ2-7
abundance: .
d_gene: .
CDR3nt: TGTGCCAGCAGCTTAGTAATTGAGGGGTTTAAAGGCGAGCAGTACTTC
CDR3aa: CASSLVIEGFKGEQYF

v_gene: TRBV25-1
j_gene: TRBJ1-1
abundance: .
d_gene: TRBD1
CDR3nt: TGTGCCAGCACCCTCCCCGGGACAGCGGGCACTGAAGCTTTCTTT
CDR3aa: CASTLPGTAGTEAFF

v_gene: TRBV20-1
j_gene: TRBJ2-2
abundance: .
d_gene: TRBD2
CDR3nt: TGCAGTGCTAGAGACCTCTTGGCGGGAGGTTACACCGGGGAGCTGTTTTTT
CDR3aa: CSARDLLAGGYTGELFF

v_gene: TRBV4-3
j_gene: TRBJ2-7
abundance: few
d_gene: TRBD2
CDR3nt: TGCGCCAGCAGCCAAGATGTAGCTAGCGGGAGGTACTACGAGCAGTACTTC
CDR3aa: CASSQDVASGRYYEQYF

v_gene: TRBV7-2
j_gene: TRBJ2-1
abundance: .
d_gene: .
CDR3nt: TGTGCCAGCAGCTTAGATTACGGGCGAGAGCAGTTCTTC
CDR3aa: CASSLDYGREQFF

v_gene: TRBV6-1
j_gene: TRBJ2-5
abundance: .
d_gene: TRBD2
CDR3nt: TGTGCCAGCAGGACAAGTCGGAGCGGGAGGGCCGGGGAGACCCAGTACTTC
CDR3aa: CASRTSRSGRAGETQYF

v_gene: TRBV10-3
j_gene: TRBJ2-2
abundance: few
d_gene: .
CDR3nt: TGTGCCATCAGTGTCTCAGGGACTAACACCGGGGAGCTGTTTTTT
CDR3aa: CAISVSGTNTGELFF

v_gene: TRBV7-9
j_gene: TRBJ2-3
abundance: .
d_gene: .
CDR3nt: TGTGCCAGCAGCTTTAAGGATACGCAGTATTTT
CDR3aa: CASSFKDTQYF

v_gene: TRBV5-1
j_gene: TRBJ1-1
abundance: .
d_gene: TRBD1
CDR3nt: TGCGCCAGCAGACGCGACAGGGGGCTATCTGAAGCTTTCTTT
CDR3aa: CASRRDRGLSEAFF

v_gene: TRBV13
j_gene: TRBJ1-6
abundance: .
d_gene: .
CDR3nt: TGTGCCAGCAGCTTGGGCGACAGACATAATTCACCCCTCCACTTT
CDR3aa: CASSLGDRHNSPLHF

v_gene: TRBV4-3
j_gene: TRBJ2-3
abundance: few
d_gene: .
CDR3nt: TGCGCCAGCAGCCAAGACGTGGCTGATACGCAGTATTTT
CDR3aa: CASSQDVADTQYF

v_gene: TRBV20-1
j_gene: TRBJ2-1
abundance: .
d_gene: TRBD1
CDR3nt: TGCAGTGCTGGAACCGGGACAGGGGTTTTTGAGCAGTTCTTC
CDR3aa: CSAGTGTGVFEQFF

v_gene: TRBV20-1
j_gene: TRBJ2-3
abundance: .
d_gene: TRBD2
CDR3nt: TGCAGTGCCCTACTAGCGGGGGGGCTCGGTACGCAGTATTTT
CDR3aa: CSALLAGGLGTQYF

v_gene: TRBV5-1
j_gene: TRBJ2-3
abundance: .
d_gene: TRBD2
CDR3nt: TGCGCCAGCAGCTTGAATGTGGCGGGGGGGGCAGATACGCAGTATTTT
CDR3aa: CASSLNVAGGADTQYF

v_gene: TRBV12-3/TRBV12-4
j_gene: TRBJ2-1
abundance: .
d_gene: .
CDR3nt: TGTGCCAGCAGTTTTAGAAGGGGGCGGGGGAATGAGCAGTTCTTC
CDR3aa: CASSFRRGRGNEQFF

v_gene: TRBV6-1
j_gene: TRBJ2-2
abundance: .
d_gene: .
CDR3nt: TGTGCCAGCAGGCGGGGGCAGGGCACCGGGGAGCTGTTTTTT
CDR3aa: CASRRGQGTGELFF

v_gene: TRBV4-3
j_gene: TRBJ1-1
abundance: few
d_gene: .
CDR3nt: TGCGCCAGCAGCCTGACGCCAGTATCTGTCACTGAAGCTTTCTTT
CDR3aa: CASSLTPVSVTEAFF

v_gene: TRBV7-9
j_gene: TRBJ1-5
abundance: few
d_gene: .
CDR3nt: TGTGCCAGCAGCTTAGGGGGCGTAGGAGGTCAGCCCCAGCATTTT
CDR3aa: CASSLGGVGGQPQHF

v_gene: TRBV7-2
j_gene: TRBJ2-3
abundance: .
d_gene: .
CDR3nt: TGTGCCAGCAGCTTAGTGGGATCCCTAGGGGTTGATACGCAGTATTTT
CDR3aa: CASSLVGSLGVDTQYF

v_gene: TRBV20-1
j_gene: TRBJ1-5
abundance: few
d_gene: TRBD1
CDR3nt: TGCAGTGCTAACCCAGGGGGTCAGCCCCAGCATTTT
CDR3aa: CSANPGGQPQHF

v_gene: TRBV7-2
j_gene: TRBJ2-4
abundance: few
d_gene: .
CDR3nt: TGTGCCAGCAGCACTCAGGGTGGAGGAGACATTCAGTACTTC
CDR3aa: CASSTQGGGDIQYF

v_gene: TRBV7-6
j_gene: TRBJ2-7
abundance: few
d_gene: .
CDR3nt: TGTGCCAGCAGCTTAGAACCAGGGCTGTACGAGCAGTACTTC
CDR3aa: CASSLEPGLYEQYF

v_gene: TRBV5-1
j_gene: TRBJ2-5
abundance: few
d_gene: TRBD1
CDR3nt: TGCGCCAGCAGCTTGAGCACAGGGGAAGAGACCCAGTACTTC
CDR3aa: CASSLSTGEETQYF

v_gene: TRBV7-3
j_gene: TRBJ2-1
abundance: few
d_gene: TRBD2
CDR3nt: TGTGCCAGCAGCGAGACTAGCGGGAACAACAATGAGCAGTTCTTC
CDR3aa: CASSETSGNNNEQFF

v_gene: TRBV7-2
j_gene: TRBJ2-6
abundance: .
d_gene: .
CDR3nt: TGTGCCAGCAGCCAGAGGACACTCAGCTCTGGGGCCAACGTCCTGACTTTC
CDR3aa: CASSQRTLSSGANVLTF

v_gene: TRBV7-2
j_gene: TRBJ2-7
abundance: .
d_gene: .
CDR3nt: TGTGCCAGCAGCCCAGGGAACCGCTACGAGCAGTACTTC
CDR3aa: CASSPGNRYEQYF

v_gene: TRBV4-2
j_gene: TRBJ1-3
abundance: few
d_gene: .
CDR3nt: TGTGCCAGCAGCCAAGATCACGGGGGCTCTGGAAACACCATATATTTT
CDR3aa: CASSQDHGGSGNTIYF

v_gene: TRBV5-1
j_gene: TRBJ1-2
abundance: few
d_gene: .
CDR3nt: TGCGCCAGCAGCTTGGCCCCAGAGTCGGCGCGTGCTGGCTACACCTTC
CDR3aa: CASSLAPESARAGYTF

v_gene: TRBV20-1
j_gene: TRBJ1-5
abundance: .
d_gene: .
CDR3nt: TGCAGTGCCCGTCCCCCGGCGGATCAGCCCCAGCGTTTT
CDR3aa: CSARPPADQPQRF

v_gene: TRBV5-1
j_gene: TRBJ2-5
abundance: .
d_gene: .
CDR3nt: TGCGCCAGCAGCTTTTCACAATTATCTGAGGGTCAAGAGACCCAGTACTTC
CDR3aa: CASSFSQLSEGQETQYF

v_gene: TRBV10-3
j_gene: TRBJ2-3
abundance: .
d_gene: TRBD2
CDR3nt: TGTGCCATCAGTGGGGGGGGGAAGGGGGATACGCAGTATTTT
CDR3aa: CAISGGGKGDTQYF

v_gene: TRBV20-1
j_gene: TRBJ2-3
abundance: few
d_gene: TRBD2
CDR3nt: TGCAGTGCTAGGACTAGCGGGCCCACAGATACGCAGTATTTT
CDR3aa: CSARTSGPTDTQYF

v_gene: TRBV12-3/TRBV12-4
j_gene: TRBJ2-3
abundance: .
d_gene: TRBD2
CDR3nt: TGTGCCAGCAGGGGACTAGCGGGGGGGGAAGATACGCAGTATTTT
CDR3aa: CASRGLAGGEDTQYF

v_gene: TRBV7-9
j_gene: TRBJ2-5
abundance: once
d_gene: .
CDR3nt: TGTGCCAGCAGCTTAAAGACGGTACTTGCTTACCAAGAGACCCAGTACTTC
CDR3aa: CASSLKTVLAYQETQYF

v_gene: TRBV20-1
j_gene: TRBJ2-7
abundance: few
d_gene: .
CDR3nt: TGCAGTGCCCAGCCAGGGATCGTTGACGAGCAGTACTTC
CDR3aa: CSAQPGIVDEQYF

v_gene: TRBV20-1
j_gene: TRBJ2-5
abundance: .
d_gene: TRBD2
CDR3nt: TGCAGTGCCCAGGGGACTAGCGGGGAAGAGACCCAGTACTTC
CDR3aa: CSAQGTSGEETQYF

v_gene: TRBV6-2/TRBV6-3
j_gene: TRBJ2-3
abundance: few
d_gene: .
CDR3nt: TGTGCCAGCACTAAAACGGGCGGCACAGATACGCAGTATTTT
CDR3aa: CASTKTGGTDTQYF

v_gene: TRBV6-1
j_gene: TRBJ1-2
abundance: few
d_gene: TRBD1
CDR3nt: TGTGCCAGCATCCTCGGACAGGGCGATGGCTACACCTTC
CDR3aa: CASILGQGDGYTF

v_gene: TRBV24-1
j_gene: TRBJ2-5
abundance: .
d_gene: TRBD1
CDR3nt: TGTGCCACCAGTGATTTTACAGGGGCCCAAGAGACCCAGTACTTC
CDR3aa: CATSDFTGAQETQYF

v_gene: TRBV12-3/TRBV12-4
j_gene: TRBJ2-5
abundance: few
d_gene: TRBD1
CDR3nt: TGTGCCAGCGGGACAGCCCAAGAGACCCAGTACTTC
CDR3aa: CASGTAQETQYF

v_gene: TRBV5-1
j_gene: TRBJ2-2
abundance: few
d_gene: TRBD2
CDR3nt: TGCGCCAGCAGCTTGGGACTAGCGCAAAACACCGGGGAGCTGTTTTTT
CDR3aa: CASSLGLAQNTGELFF